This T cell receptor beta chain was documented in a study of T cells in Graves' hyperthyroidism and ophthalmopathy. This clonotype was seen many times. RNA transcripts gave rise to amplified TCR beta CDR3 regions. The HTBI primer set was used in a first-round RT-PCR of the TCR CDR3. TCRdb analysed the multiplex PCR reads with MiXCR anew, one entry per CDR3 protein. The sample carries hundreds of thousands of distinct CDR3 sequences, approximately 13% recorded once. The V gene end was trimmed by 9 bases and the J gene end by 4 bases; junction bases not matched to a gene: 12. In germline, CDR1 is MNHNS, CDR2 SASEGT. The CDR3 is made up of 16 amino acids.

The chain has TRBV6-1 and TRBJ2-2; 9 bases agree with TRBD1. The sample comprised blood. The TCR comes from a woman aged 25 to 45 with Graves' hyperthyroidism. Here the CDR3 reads CASSTRDRASTGELFF. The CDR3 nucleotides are TGTGCCAGTTCTACTCGGGACAGGGCTTCCACCGGGGAGCTGTTTTTT.